This TCR beta chain was observed in a study of neurological immune-mediated disorders. CDR1 is SGHTA and CDR2 is FQGNSA in the germline V gene. CDR3 length equals 15 residues. The V segment lost 6 bases and the J segment 1 base; nucleotides outside the gene matches: 7. Ten or more counts support this clonotype. The antigen is not known. In TCRdb, the 5' RACE reads were re-called with MiXCR into one record per CDR3 protein. Of over 45,000 distinct CDR3 sequences listed, under 4.5% were seen once; the top ten hold roughly 2%. Study results and caveats: Multiple sclerosis patients had less TCR clonal expansion than even healthy controls, unlike HTLV-1-associated myelopathy. Repertoires from 18 of 34 multiple sclerosis patients grouped phylogenetically into a related-CDR3 cluster, suggesting a possible signature.

This receptor was taken from a woman in her thirties or forties with multiple sclerosis. The rearrangement uses TRBV7-2 and TRBJ2-3, with 7 bases aligning to TRBD2. Sequenced material: CD4+ T cells from blood. The CDR3 reads CASRVSGGGTDTQYF. The CDR3 coding sequence is TGTGCCAGCAGAGTCTCTGGGGGGGGCACAGATACGCAGTATTTT.